This T cell receptor beta chain derives from a study of blood T cell repertoires in COVID-19. About the research overall: Both acute and convalescent COVID-19 samples were obtained from the United States, Italy and Spain. The cDNA or gDNA used as material had been derived from T cells, B-cell-depleted T cells, or PBMCs.

V was cut by 0 bases and J by 0 bases, with 6 bases left in between. This CDR3 has 15 amino acids. Germline values: CDR1 LNHDA, CDR2 SQIVND (reference sequence). Authors' processing steps: Amplifying reference gene primers gave estimates of nucleated cell counts. Here immunoSEQ multiplex PCR was the method, and the copy in TCRdb shows in-frame clones only, minus some. V, J and clone size reflect that table, while D and trimming were determined from the DNA. The sample has 150,000 to 160,000 clones, about 85% seen once. The TCR sequence derives from a woman in her 70s with acute or convalescent COVID-19. V gene TRBV19 combines with J gene TRBJ1-3; D unclear. Sequenced: peripheral blood. The CDR3 sequence: CASSIDSLSGNTIYF. The CDR3 region has the DNA TGTGCCAGTAGTATAGATTCTCTCTCTGGAAACACCATATATTTT.